Listed here are 18 T cell receptor beta chains from one sample, sequenced in a study of cytomegalovirus exposure and HLA in healthy donors. The protocol was immunoSEQ multiplex PCR, while the TCRdb copy is restricted to in-frame clones and leaves out a portion. The sample comprises over 120,000 clones, approximately 94% of which are singletons, and around 1.9% rests with the top ten. Sample: PBMCs. These TCRs come from a man younger than 35 in good health and CMV-seropositive.

The chain links TRBV6-1 to TRBJ2-1, with a weak D call TRBD1 (5 bases). The germline V gene encodes CDR1 MNHNS and CDR2 SASEGT. The CDR3 extends over 11 amino acids. With 5 bases removed from V and 7 bases from J, the gap between germline ends came to 6 bases. The CDR3 loop reads CASSYRNEQFF. The CDR3 DNA reads as TGTGCCAGCAGTTACAGGAATGAGCAGTTCTTC.

This rearrangement joins TRBV4-2 to TRBJ2-7; no definite D call. V was shortened by 1 base and J by 6 bases, with 19 bases between the two germline ends. The CDR3 has 16 amino acids. Germline CDR1 reads LGHNA; CDR2 reads YNFKEQ. This CDR3 is CASSQGQASSAPEQYF. In DNA, the CDR3 is TGTGCCAGCAGCCAAGGTCAAGCGTCCTCTGCCCCCGAGCAGTACTTC.

The chain links TRBV7-4 to TRBJ1-4; D gene uncertain. The germline CDR1 and CDR2 sequences are SGHVT and SQSDAQ. The CDR3 totals 13 residues. The V and J ends lost 5 bases and 4 bases respectively, with 8 bases between them. The CDR3 DNA is TGTGCCAGCAGCCCGGAGGGTAATGAAAAACTGTTTTTT. Its protein product is CASSPEGNEKLFF.

V usage is TRBV27 and J usage is TRBJ2-1, with D tentatively TRBD1 (5 bases). With 6 bases removed from V and 4 bases from J, the gap between germline ends came to 16 bases. The CDR3 totals 15 residues. CDR1 is MNHEY, CDR2 SMNVEV, per germline (reference sequence). For the CDR3, the DNA is TGTGCCAGCAGGGAGCTAGGGGTGGGGTACAATGAGCAGTTCTTC. It codes for CASRELGVGYNEQFF.

This clone was found a few times. The rearrangement links TRBV4-1 to TRBJ1-1, with 8 bases matching TRBD1. V trimming: 10 bases; J trimming: 3 bases; junction bases outside the gene matches: 7. Germline V gene sequence: CDR1 MGHRA, CDR2 YSYEKL. There are 13 residues in the CDR3. Here the CDR3 DNA reads TGCGCCATCCGCGGACAGGGTGACACTGAAGCTTTCTTT. Translated: CAIRGQGDTEAFF.

V and J are TRBV6-1 and TRBJ2-7; TRBD1 is a possible D gene (6 bases). From germline, CDR1 is MNHNS and CDR2 SASEGT. The CDR3 spans 13 residues. V was trimmed by 5 bases and J by 6 bases, leaving 14 bases between them. The CDR3 spells CASSRQVWGEQYF. Here the CDR3 DNA reads TGTGCCAGCAGTAGACAGGTGTGGGGCGAGCAGTACTTC.

The gene calls are TRBV19 and TRBJ2-6; 8 bases fit TRBD1. V lost 7 bases and J lost 1; bases outside the gene matches: 6. From germline, CDR1 is LNHDA and CDR2 SQIVND (reference sequence). The CDR3 is made up of 16 amino acids. The DNA of the CDR3 is TGTGCCAGTACCCTAACAGGGGGGTCTGGGGCCAACGTCCTGACTTTC. It yields the protein CASTLTGGSGANVLTF. The whole variable domain, filled in from reference TRBV19 and TRBJ2-6, reads DGGITQSPKYLFRKEGQNVTLSCEQNLNHDAMYWYRQDPGQGLRLIYYSQIVNDFQKGDIAEGYSVSREKKESFPLTVTSAQKNPTAFYLCASTLTGGSGANVLTFGAGSRLTVL.

The rearrangement joins TRBV19 to TRBJ2-7; TRBD2 agrees at 7 bases. CDR1 is LNHDA, CDR2 SQIVND, per germline (reference sequence). This CDR3 region has 16 residues. V lost 3 bases, J lost 0 bases, and 8 bases stayed unmatched. The CDR3 DNA follows: TGTGCCAGTAGTATTAAGTCGCGGGAGTTCTCCTACGAGCAGTACTTC. Translated, it gives CASSIKSREFSYEQYF.

The gene calls are TRBV5-1 and TRBJ2-5; the match to TRBD2 covers 7 bases. Trimming cost V 3 bases and J 3 bases; bases outside gene matches: 11. The CDR3 totals 16 residues. Per the germline V gene, CDR1 is SGHRS and CDR2 is YFSETQ. The DNA of the CDR3 is TGCGCCAGCAGCTCGGAAGGACTAGTCGCTGAAGAGACCCAGTACTTC. Protein sequence: CASSSEGLVAEETQYF. Variable domain in full (rest from reference TRBV5-1 and TRBJ2-5): KAGVTQTPRYLIKTRGQQVTLSCSPISGHRSVSWYQQTPGQGLQFLFEYFSETQRNKGNFPGRFSGRQFSNSRSEMNVSTLELGDSALYLCASSSEGLVAEETQYFGPGTRLLVL.

The chain uses TRBV10-3 and TRBJ2-1, with 9 positions matching TRBD1. Germline values: CDR1 ENHRY, CDR2 SYGVKD. V dropped 7 bases and J dropped 10; count of bases not matched to a gene: 5. The CDR3 has 12 amino acids. In DNA form, the CDR3 reads TGTGCCATCACTACCGGGACAGGGGAGCAGTTCTTC. This sequence encodes CAITTGTGEQFF.

CDR3 sequence (DNA): TGTGCCAGCAGTTCTCCGTACGGGGGTCGGGGGAACACTGAAGCTTTCTTT. Its protein product is CASSSPYGGRGNTEAFF. The V call is TRBV28, the J call TRBJ1-1; maybe TRBD1 (5 bases). The CDR3 is made up of 17 amino acids. Germline V gene lookup returns CDR1 MDHEN and CDR2 SYDVKM. V gave up 4 bases and J gave up 1 base, with 19 bases separating them.

The chain combines TRBV5-1 with TRBJ2-7; weak D call: TRBD2 (6 bases). Trimming cost V 4 bases and J 7 bases, with 12 bases left between them. The CDR3 totals 12 residues. CDR1 is SGHRS, CDR2 YFSETQ, per germline. The CDR3: CASSTGTREQYF. DNA of the CDR3: TGCGCCAGCAGCACCGGGACTCGAGAGCAGTACTTC. The full variable domain, completed using reference TRBV5-1 and TRBJ2-7, is KAGVTQTPRYLIKTRGQQVTLSCSPISGHRSVSWYQQTPGQGLQFLFEYFSETQRNKGNFPGRFSGRQFSNSRSEMNVSTLELGDSALYLCASSTGTREQYFGPGTRLTVT.

The rearrangement joins TRBV11-2 to TRBJ1-1; D not certain. The CDR3 spans 13 residues. Per the germline V gene, CDR1 is SGHAT and CDR2 is FQNNGV. V lost 4 bases, J lost 1 base, and 7 bases lay in between. The CDR3 spells CASSSRQNTEAFF. Here the CDR3 DNA reads TGTGCCAGCAGCTCCCGACAGAACACTGAAGCTTTCTTT.

The rearrangement joins TRBV28 to TRBJ1-1; D may be TRBD1 (6 bases). This CDR3 is 14 amino acids long. Germline V CDR1 and CDR2: MDHEN, SYDVKM. V lost 6 bases and J lost 0, with 11 bases in between. This chain's CDR3 is CASRSRGMNTEAFF. CDR3 in DNA: TGTGCCAGCAGGTCTAGGGGGATGAACACTGAAGCTTTCTTT.

The chain links TRBV27 to TRBJ1-2; D perhaps matches TRBD1 (6 bases). This CDR3 comprises 14 residues. The ends were cut back, 4 bases at V and 9 bases at J, with 18 bases in the middle. Germline CDR1 MNHEY, CDR2 SMNVEV (reference sequence). This CDR3 is CASSSYRDLVSYTF. The CDR3 DNA is TGTGCCAGCAGTTCTTACAGGGATTTGGTGAGCTACACCTTC.

This clone was detected once. J is TRBJ2-3 and V is TRBV28; D call uncertain. The ends were cut back, 6 bases at V and 2 bases at J, with 15 bases in the middle. This CDR3 is 15 amino acids long. Per germline, CDR1 MDHEN and CDR2 SYDVKM. Written as DNA, the CDR3 is TGTGCCAGCAGCCTTAGACTTACCCCCACAGATACGCAGTATTTT. Translating gives CASSLRLTPTDTQYF.

The J gene is TRBJ2-1, the V gene TRBV4-1; 10 positions agree with TRBD2. Germline lookup yields CDR1 MGHRA and CDR2 YSYEKL. CDR3 length: 18 amino acids. Losses at the gene ends were 1 base for V and 13 bases for J; bases not matched to a gene: 19. This chain's CDR3 is CASSQADSASGSHRDQFF. The CDR3 DNA reads as TGCGCCAGCAGCCAAGCCGATTCCGCTAGCGGGAGTCACCGTGACCAGTTCTTC.

The chain recombines TRBV28 with TRBJ2-5; D perhaps matches TRBD1 (5 bases). With 7 bases removed from V and 3 bases from J, the gap between germline ends came to 18 bases. The CDR3 is 15 amino acids. Germline loops: CDR1 MDHEN, CDR2 SYDVKM. The CDR3: CASNPQPGAKETQYF. CDR3 nucleotide sequence: TGTGCCAGCAATCCTCAACCTGGGGCAAAAGAGACCCAGTACTTC.